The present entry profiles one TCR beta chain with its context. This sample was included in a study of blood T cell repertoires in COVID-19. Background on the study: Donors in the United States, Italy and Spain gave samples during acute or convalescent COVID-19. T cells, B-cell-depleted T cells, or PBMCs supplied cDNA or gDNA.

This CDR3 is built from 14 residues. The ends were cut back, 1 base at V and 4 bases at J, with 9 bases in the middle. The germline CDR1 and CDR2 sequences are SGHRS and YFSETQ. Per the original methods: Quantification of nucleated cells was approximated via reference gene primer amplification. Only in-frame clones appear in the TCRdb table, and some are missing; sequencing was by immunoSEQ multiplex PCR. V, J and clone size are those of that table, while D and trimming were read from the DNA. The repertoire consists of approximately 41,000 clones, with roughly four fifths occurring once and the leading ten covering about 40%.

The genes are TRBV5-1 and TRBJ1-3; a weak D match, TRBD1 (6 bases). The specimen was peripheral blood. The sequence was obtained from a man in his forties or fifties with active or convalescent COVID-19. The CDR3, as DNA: TGCGCCAGCAGCTTGTCGGGACAAGGAAACACCATATATTTT. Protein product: CASSLSGQGNTIYF.